Listed here is a single TCR beta chain. What it binds is not known. The source of the sample is a study of cytomegalovirus exposure and HLA in healthy donors. Study-wide findings and caveats: CMV serostatus was the sole immune exposure data available.

The PCR was carried out with 60 Vbeta primers and 13 Jbeta primers. The method was immunoSEQ multiplex PCR; TCRdb's version includes in-frame clones alone and lacks a portion of them. Of about 130,000 clones in the sample, 70% to 85% are singletons; the top ten hold 2.5% to 3%. CDR3 size: 17 residues. Trimming cost V 0 bases and J 0 bases, with 13 bases left between them. The germline gives CDR1 LGHNA, CDR2 YNFKEQ. This rearrangement joins TRBV4-2 to TRBJ2-3; D uncertain. The source of this sequence is a boy aged 2 to 9 in good health and CMV-seronegative. Sequenced sample: PBMCs. The CDR3 DNA follows: TGTGCCAGCAGCCAAGATTGGGCTACATCTAGCACAGATACGCAGTATTTT. Translating gives CASSQDWATSSTDTQYF.